This T cell receptor beta chain was sequenced for a study of T-cell reconstitution after alpha-beta-depleted transplantation in children. This sample's TCRbeta library carried unique molecular identifier barcodes. MiXCR, applied by TCRdb to the PCR reads, yields one record per CDR3 protein. This sample yields approximately 400,000 distinct CDR3 sequences, of which approximately 11% are seen a single time; approximately 5% belongs to the top ten. This clonotype was counted many times. Germline V gene data show CDR1 as ENHRY and CDR2 as SYGVKD. V lost 6 bases, J lost 1 base, and 15 bases lay in between. The CDR3 spans 15 residues.

The chain links TRBV10-3 to TRBJ1-1; perhaps TRBD1 as D (6 bases). This clonotype originated in a human donor who donated a stem cell graft to a child with acute myeloid leukemia. The sequences come from PBMCs from the stem cell graft donor, collected from the stem cell graft. The CDR3 nucleotides are TGTGCCATCAGCTTAGGGGGGGCTCAGAACACTGAAGCTTTCTTT. Amino acids: CAISLGGAQNTEAFF.